Sequencing of this T cell receptor (beta chain) was carried out in a study of CDR3 diversity in severe acne. V gave up 3 bases and J gave up 8 bases; unmatched junction bases: 2. From germline, CDR1 is SGHRS and CDR2 YFSETQ. CDR3 length equals 14 residues. This clonotype was counted at least ten times. TCRdb analysed the PCR reads with MiXCR anew, one entry per CDR3 protein. In the table there are around 85,000 distinct CDR3 sequences, less than 65% of which are singletons. The origin of this receptor is a male donor with severe acne vulgaris. What was sequenced was blood. This rearrangement joins TRBV5-1 to TRBJ2-1, with 13 nucleotides matching TRBD2. This CDR3 reads CASSSGLAGDEQFF. For the CDR3, the DNA is TGCGCCAGCAGCTCAGGACTAGCGGGAGATGAGCAGTTCTTC. Variable domain in full (rest from reference TRBV5-1 and TRBJ2-1): KAGVTQTPRYLIKTRGQQVTLSCSPISGHRSVSWYQQTPGQGLQFLFEYFSETQRNKGNFPGRFSGRQFSNSRSEMNVSTLELGDSALYLCASSSGLAGDEQFFGPGTRLTVL.